The clone carrying this T cell receptor (beta chain) was detected a few times. The data stem from a study of human T cells and chemical hapten exposure. Looked up from germline, CDR1 is DFQATT and CDR2 is SNEGSKA (reference sequence). This CDR3 is 14 amino acids long. The ends were cut back, 2 bases at V and 0 bases at J, with 11 bases in the middle. TCRdb redid the calling of the RACE reads with MiXCR, one entry per CDR3 protein. This table has fewer than 100,000 distinct CDR3 sequences, approximately 11% appearing once. Time point indicated: patch test 3, about 24 weeks after DPC sensitization. Treatment described: therapeutic diphenylcyclopropenone sensitization with weekly scalp DPC. Sequencing started from total RNA isolated from unfractionated whole blood.

The clonotype was recovered from a woman in her thirties with alopecia areata. Some clones in this sample may be carry-over from other donors' samples. The rearrangement uses TRBV20-1 and TRBJ2-7, with D perhaps matching TRBD2 (6 bases). This specimen consisted of whole blood, obtained in connection with sensitization to the hapten diphenylcyclopropenone (DPC). This CDR3 reads CSARSAGNSYEQYV. The CDR3 DNA is TGCAGTGCTAGATCGGCGGGGAACTCCTACGAGCAGTACGTC.